This entry lists 9 T cell receptor beta chains sequenced from one sample in a study of blood T cell repertoires in COVID-19. TCRdb's copy holds only in-frame clones and misses some; the assay was immunoSEQ multiplex PCR. This sample has under 450,000 clones, with roughly 88% found just once. Sequencing used peripheral blood. These receptors were obtained from a woman between 50 and 59 years old with COVID-19, enrolled during active disease.

This rearrangement joins TRBV6-5 to TRBJ2-6; tentative D call: TRBD1 (6 bases). The V end lost 8 bases, the J end lost 0 bases, and 11 bases lay between the germline ends. This CDR3 spans 15 amino acids. The V gene's germline CDR1 is MNHEY and CDR2 SVGAGI. This CDR3 reads CASSVGGSGANVLTF. In DNA form, the CDR3 reads TGTGCCAGCTCGGTAGGGGGCTCTGGGGCCAACGTCCTGACTTTC.

This clone has just one count. V is TRBV5-1 and J is TRBJ2-3; 8 bases are shared with TRBD2. The trim removed 4 bases at V and 11 bases at J, leaving 18 bases unmatched. Germline V gene data show CDR1 as SGHRS and CDR2 as YFSETQ. This CDR3 contains 16 residues. For the CDR3, the DNA is TGCGCCAGCAGCCCCCGGGTAGCGGGGCTAGAGGAACTGCAGTATTTT. Translating gives CASSPRVAGLEELQYF. Filled out from reference TRBV5-1 and TRBJ2-3, the complete variable domain reads KAGVTQTPRYLIKTRGQQVTLSCSPISGHRSVSWYQQTPGQGLQFLFEYFSETQRNKGNFPGRFSGRQFSNSRSEMNVSTLELGDSALYLCASSPRVAGLEELQYFGPGTRLTVL.

This chain connects TRBV7-9 to TRBJ2-5; D is perhaps TRBD2 (6 bases). CDR1 and CDR2 from the germline V gene are SEHNR and FQNEAQ (reference sequence). V gave up 4 bases and J gave up 5 bases, with 20 bases separating them. The CDR3 is 16 residues long. CDR3 protein: CASSSEPMGGGETQYF. In DNA form, the CDR3 reads TGTGCCAGCAGCTCCGAACCTATGGGGGGAGGTGAGACCCAGTACTTC.

The J gene is TRBJ2-2, the V gene TRBV6-6; 12 nucleotides agree with TRBD2. J gave up 6 bases and V 5 bases, and 13 bases lay outside the gene matches. Germline CDR1 is MNHNY and CDR2 is SVGAGI (reference sequence). The CDR3 totals 18 residues. CDR3 nucleotide sequence: TGTGCCAGCAGTCTCACTAGCGGGGGGTTCAGATTTTCCGGGGAGCTGTTTTTT. The encoded protein is CASSLTSGGFRFSGELFF.

The chain joins TRBV30 to TRBJ2-3, with TRBD1 as a possible D gene (5 bases). V lost 5 bases, J lost 2 bases, and 8 bases lay in between. From germline, CDR1 is GTSNPN and CDR2 SVGIG (reference sequence). The CDR3 has 12 residues. The chain's CDR3 is CAWARDTDTQYF. As DNA, the CDR3 is TGTGCCTGGGCCAGGGACACAGATACGCAGTATTTT. Full variable domain (missing parts from reference TRBV30 and TRBJ2-3): SQTIHQWPATLVQPVGSPLSLECTVEGTSNPNLYWYRQAAGRGLQLLFYSVGIGQISSEVPQNLSASRPQDRQFILSSKKLLLSDSGFYLCAWARDTDTQYFGPGTRLTVL.

The chain links TRBV3-1 (or the pseudogene TRBV3-2) to TRBJ2-2; the D is unclear. Trimming removed 1 base at V and 8 bases at J, with 8 bases between. Germline values: CDR1 LGHDT, CDR2 YNNKEL (reference sequence). The CDR3 covers 13 residues. The CDR3 sequence: CASSQGSYGELFF. The DNA of the CDR3 is TGTGCCAGCAGCCAAGGGTCCTATGGGGAGCTGTTTTTT.

The chain joins TRBV5-4 to TRBJ2-5; perhaps TRBD2 as D (5 bases). The CDR3 loop spans 15 amino acids. Germline V gene lookup returns CDR1 SGHNT and CDR2 YYREEE (reference sequence). V shed 0 bases and J shed 5 bases, with 14 bases lying between them. CDR3 sequence: CASSLDPGLMETQYF. CDR3 sequence (DNA): TGTGCCAGCAGCTTGGACCCGGGGTTAATGGAGACCCAGTACTTC. The entire variable domain, with the rest obtained from reference TRBV5-4 and TRBJ2-5, is as follows: ETGVTQSPTHLIKTRGQQVTLRCSSQSGHNTVSWYQQALGQGPQFIFQYYREEENGRGNFPPRFSGLQFPNYSSELNVNALELDDSALYLCASSLDPGLMETQYFGPGTRLLVL.

This clone was picked up a small number of times. The chain uses TRBV20-1 and TRBJ2-7, with D possibly TRBD1 on 5 matching bases. The V end was cut by 5 bases, the J end by 0 bases, with 5 bases between. CDR3 size: 11 residues. Germline V CDR1 and CDR2: DFQATT, SNEGSKA (reference sequence). CDR3 sequence: CSADSSYEQYF. The CDR3 nucleotides are TGCAGTGCTGACAGCTCCTACGAGCAGTACTTC.

This clone turned up a few times. DNA for the CDR3: TGCGCCAGCAGCCCCCGACAGGGCCGCCAAGAGACCCAGTACTTC. Protein sequence: CASSPRQGRQETQYF. The chain couples TRBV4-1 to TRBJ2-5; 7 positions agree with TRBD1. V lost 4 bases, J lost 1 base, and 6 bases stayed unmatched. The CDR3 totals 15 residues. Germline V gene sequence: CDR1 MGHRA, CDR2 YSYEKL.